The entry that follows covers one T cell receptor beta chain sequence. Germline V CDR1 and CDR2: SEHNR, FQNEAQ (reference sequence). The V and J ends lost 5 bases and 7 bases respectively, with 12 bases between them. There are 13 residues in the CDR3. Per the original methods: Estimation of nucleated cell counts was performed using reference gene primer amplification. Produced via immunoSEQ multiplex PCR; TCRdb's table is partial and in-frame only. The DNA was the basis for D and trimming; V, J and clone size are from that table. This table holds 270,000 or so clones, roughly 89% found once. This entry belongs to a study of blood T cell repertoires in COVID-19.

This chain connects TRBV7-9 to TRBJ1-5; D is perhaps TRBD1 (6 bases). The sequenced material came from peripheral blood. The receptor was derived from a woman aged 60-75 years with COVID-19, enrolled during active disease. The CDR3 spells CASSRGGLQPQHF. The CDR3 nucleotides read TGTGCCAGCAGCCGAGGGGGTCTCCAGCCCCAGCATTTT.